This T cell receptor beta chain was captured by sequencing in a study of shared clonotypes between healthy human individuals. Across the whole study: CD8 memory received one plate per donor, CD8 naive two, CD4 memory three and CD4 naive three. Study-wide findings and caveats: In general, naive subsets displayed greater estimated richness than memory subsets did. Despite large depth, rarefaction showed incomplete sorted-subset sequencing.

About this clone: The antigen is unknown.

The naive CD8 population came from CD45RO-negative cells selected for CCR7, without terminally differentiated effector memory CD45RA+ cells. The CDR3 loop spans 14 amino acids. Germline assignment: CDR1 MGHDK and CDR2 SYGVNS. Trimming cost V 4 bases and J 4 bases, with 14 bases left between them. The authors loaded about 200 ng DNA, roughly 27,000 T cell genomes, into sorted-subset replicate PCRs. Method: immunoSEQ multiplex PCR; TCRdb's copy keeps in-frame clones and lacks some. This sample carries roughly 850,000 clones, around 96% of them seen once, and the ten largest clones take about 0.21%. Sequenced material: naive CD8+ T cells sorted from blood. The chain uses TRBV25-1 and TRBJ2-7, with TRBD2 as a possible D gene (6 bases). This receptor was obtained from a man under 40 in good health. As DNA, the CDR3 is TGTGCCAGCAGTGCCGGGACTGGAGAATACGAGCAGTACTTC. Translated, it gives CASSAGTGEYEQYF.